The 28 T cell receptor beta chains below were found in one sample sequenced in a study of Graves' ophthalmopathy and Graves' hyperthyroidism. The authors amplified TCR beta CDR3 regions, and they did so from RNA transcripts for repertoire sequencing. HTBI-primed RT-PCR formed the first round, and a multiplex PCR formed the second. TCRdb re-derived calls from the multiplex PCR reads in MiXCR, one entry per CDR3 protein. Of around 590,000 distinct CDR3 sequences listed, about 40% are singletons. Sample: peripheral blood or thyroid tissue (not recorded which). These receptors were obtained from an adult man with Graves' hyperthyroidism.

This chain joins TRBV5-1 and TRBJ2-7; D unclear. The CDR3 consists of 14 residues. V shed 6 bases and J shed 0 bases, with 13 bases lying between them. Germline V gives CDR1 SGHRS, CDR2 YFSETQ. Written as DNA, the CDR3 is TGCGCCAGCACCCTTGGCCCCAACTCCTACGAGCAGTACTTC. Translated, it gives CASTLGPNSYEQYF.

The chain carries TRBV7-3 and TRBJ2-1, with 7 positions matching TRBD2. Looked up from germline, CDR1 is SGHTA and CDR2 is FQGTGA. J gave up 4 bases and V 2 bases, and 8 bases lay outside the gene matches. The CDR3 spans 16 residues. The chain's CDR3 is CASSLASGANYNEQFF. The CDR3 nucleotides read TGTGCCAGCAGCTTAGCGAGCGGGGCAAATTACAATGAGCAGTTCTTC.

In this sample, this clonotype turned up many times. As DNA, the CDR3 is TGTGCCAGCAGCGCAGACAGGGGGCCAGCTTTCTTT. Translation gives CASSADRGPAFF. The J gene is TRBJ1-1, the V gene TRBV7-3, with 10 bases lining up with TRBD1. The CDR3 length is 12 residues. After removal of 5 bases from V and 10 bases from J, the junction contained 4 bases not matched to a gene. Germline CDR1 reads SGHTA; CDR2 reads FQGTGA.

The table lists this clonotype with many counts. The J gene is TRBJ1-5, the V gene TRBV20-1; weak D call: TRBD1 (5 bases). This CDR3 has 17 amino acids. V dropped 0 bases and J dropped 0 bases, with 15 bases sitting between them. The germline V gene encodes CDR1 DFQATT and CDR2 SNEGSKA (reference sequence). As DNA, the CDR3 is TGCAGTGCTAGAGATTGGGGCACCGGCAATAGCAATCAGCCCCAGCATTTT. It codes for CSARDWGTGNSNQPQHF.

This clonotype appeared a few times. The chain combines TRBV18 with TRBJ2-5; no clear D. In germline, CDR1 is KGHSH, CDR2 LQKENI. Trimming shortened V by 1 base and J by 4 bases, and 4 bases separated the two germline ends. The CDR3 has 12 amino acids. The CDR3: CASSPQGETQYF. In nucleotides, the CDR3 is TGTGCCAGCTCACCACAGGGAGAGACCCAGTACTTC.

Comment on this clonotype: One end of the junction varies from germline; a read error may be responsible. The V call is TRBV7-2, the J call TRBJ1-2; 10 bases are shared with TRBD1. Germline CDR1 SGHTA, CDR2 FQGNSA. The CDR3 length is 14 residues. The CDR3 DNA is TGTGCCAGCAGCCAGGGACAGGGGCCCTATAGCTACACCTTC. It is translated as CASSQGQGPYSYTF.

Points on this clonotype: At one of its ends the junction is not consistent with the germline gene, which may arise from a read error. The rearrangement links TRBV10-3 to TRBJ2-5, with 10 bases aligning to TRBD2. From germline, CDR1 is ENHRY and CDR2 SYGVKD. There are 16 residues in the CDR3. The DNA of the CDR3 is TGTGCCAGCAGTGAAGCGGGGGGGTTGGGGTCGGAGACCCAGTACTTC. It specifies CASSEAGGLGSETQYF.

In its sample, this clonotype was seen many times. This chain joins TRBV3-1 and TRBJ2-7; possible D gene TRBD1, 6 bases. The V and J ends lost 1 base and 5 bases respectively, with 9 bases between them. The length of the CDR3 is 13 residues. Germline V gene sequence: CDR1 LGHDT, CDR2 YNNKEL (reference sequence). The CDR3 spells CASSQGQDHEQYF. The CDR3 nucleotides are TGTGCCAGCAGCCAAGGACAGGACCACGAGCAGTACTTC.

J is TRBJ1-1 and V is TRBV6-1; D remains ambiguous. The CDR3 is 16 residues long. The V and J ends lost 5 bases and 4 bases respectively, with 20 bases between them. Per germline, CDR1 MNHNS and CDR2 SASEGT. The CDR3 DNA reads as TGTGCCAGCAGTCATCCCCATGAGGGTCGGGCCACTGAAGCTTTCTTT. Translation: CASSHPHEGRATEAFF.

The rearrangement uses TRBV2 and TRBJ1-2, with 10 bases that match TRBD1. The CDR3 is made up of 15 amino acids. Trimming at V came to 4 bases and at J to 7 bases, leaving 9 bases not matched to a gene. Germline V CDR1 and CDR2: SNHLY, FYNNEI. CDR3 loop: CASSVGGQGVGGYTF. In DNA, the CDR3 is TGTGCCAGCAGTGTAGGAGGACAGGGGGTTGGTGGCTACACCTTC.

The chain joins TRBV7-2 to TRBJ1-4; tentative D call: TRBD1 (6 bases). Germline CDR1 SGHTA, CDR2 FQGNSA. V shed 5 bases and J shed 8 bases, with 15 bases lying between them. This CDR3 comprises 14 residues. The CDR3 spells CASSQQGVDEKLFF. In DNA form, the CDR3 reads TGTGCCAGCAGCCAACAGGGAGTCGACGAAAAACTGTTTTTT.

This clonotype was seen more than once but under ten times. V gene TRBV5-1 combines with J gene TRBJ1-5; a possible D gene is TRBD1 (5 bases). This CDR3 region has 15 residues. CDR1 and CDR2 (germline): SGHRS, YFSETQ. The ends were cut back, 0 bases at V and 7 bases at J, with 14 bases in the middle. The CDR3 DNA sequence: TGCGCCAGCAGCTTGGGAAGTGGGGCGGACCAGCCCCAGCATTTT. It encodes CASSLGSGADQPQHF.

This clonotype has at least ten counts. The chain joins TRBV24-1 to TRBJ1-6, with D unresolved. V was pared by 4 bases and J by 4 bases, with 4 bases between. Germline V CDR1 and CDR2: KGHDR, SFDVKD. The CDR3 is made up of 13 amino acids. The CDR3 coding sequence is TGTGCCACCAGTGAAGATTATAATTCACCCCTCCACTTT. Protein product: CATSEDYNSPLHF.

V and J are TRBV24-1 and TRBJ2-2, with TRBD2 identical over 14 bases. The CDR3 runs to 19 residues. Germline CDR1 reads KGHDR; CDR2 reads SFDVKD. V shed 2 bases and J 4 bases; nucleotides not matched to a gene: 8. The CDR3 sequence: CATSDWGGTSGSSTGELFF. CDR3 in DNA: TGTGCCACCAGTGATTGGGGTGGGACTAGCGGGAGTAGCACCGGGGAGCTGTTTTTT.

This clonotype was counted ten times or more. The chain joins TRBV5-1 to TRBJ2-7, with 10 bases that match TRBD2. The germline CDR1 and CDR2 sequences are SGHRS and YFSETQ. The CDR3 spans 18 residues. Unmatched junction bases numbered 17, after V lost 4 bases and J lost 4 bases. This chain's CDR3 is CASSLTLAGESRPYEQYF. CDR3 nucleotide sequence: TGCGCCAGCAGCCTAACCCTAGCGGGGGAGAGCCGACCTTACGAGCAGTACTTC. Using reference TRBV5-1 and TRBJ2-7 for the parts outside the CDR3, the full variable domain is KAGVTQTPRYLIKTRGQQVTLSCSPISGHRSVSWYQQTPGQGLQFLFEYFSETQRNKGNFPGRFSGRQFSNSRSEMNVSTLELGDSALYLCASSLTLAGESRPYEQYFGPGTRLTVT.

The gene calls are TRBV20-1 and TRBJ1-2; TRBD1 is a possible D gene (6 bases). The CDR3 runs to 11 residues. Germline assignment: CDR1 DFQATT and CDR2 SNEGSKA (reference sequence). In nucleotides, the CDR3 is TGCAGGAGGGGAGGGGGCTATGGCTACACCTTC. It specifies CRRGGGYGYTF.

This clonotype was recorded many times. The chain combines TRBV29-1 with TRBJ1-2; D uncertain. CDR1 and CDR2 (germline): SQVTM, ANQGSEA. The CDR3 length is 15 residues. V lost 0 bases and J lost 6, with 17 bases in between. The chain's CDR3 is CSVEDPGKGSNGYTF. CDR3 coding DNA: TGCAGCGTTGAAGATCCAGGCAAAGGGTCGAATGGCTACACCTTC.

This clonotype was found many times. The rearrangement links TRBV12-3 or TRBV12-4 to TRBJ1-5; no reliable D call. Trimming shortened V by 3 bases and J by 11 bases, and 14 bases separated the two germline ends. The CDR3 contains 13 residues. The CDR3 coding sequence is TGTGCCAGCAGTTTCAATTTCCTCACGGCCCAGCATTTT. It translates to CASSFNFLTAQHF.

This clonotype was observed many times. The gene calls are TRBV7-2 and TRBJ1-1; 8 nucleotides agree with TRBD1. The CDR3 length is 15 residues. Germline V gene data show CDR1 as SGHTA and CDR2 as FQGNSA. V gave up 5 bases and J gave up 2 bases; unmatched junction bases: 7. The DNA of the CDR3 is TGTGCCAGCAGCAAGGACAGGGCGGGAAACACTGAAGCTTTCTTT. Protein sequence: CASSKDRAGNTEAFF. The whole variable domain, remainder taken from reference TRBV7-2 and TRBJ1-1, is GAGVSQSPSNKVTEKGKDVELRCDPISGHTALYWYRQSLGQGLEFLIYFQGNSAPDKSGLPSDRFSAERTGGSVSTLTIQRTQQEDSAVYLCASSKDRAGNTEAFFGQGTRLTVV.

With regard to this clonotype: At one end the junction does not follow the germline gene, possibly because of a read error. The rearrangement uses TRBV29-1 and TRBJ1-1, with D perhaps matching TRBD1 (5 bases). The CDR3 loop spans 14 amino acids. The V gene's germline CDR1 is SQVTM and CDR2 ANQGSEA. The CDR3: CSVNPTELNTEASF. As DNA, the CDR3 is TGCAGCGTCAACCCGACAGAATTGAACACTGAAGCTTCCTTT.

V and J are TRBV24-1 and TRBJ2-7; a weak D match, TRBD2 (7 bases). The V gene's germline CDR1 is KGHDR and CDR2 SFDVKD. V shed 2 bases and J shed 0 bases, with 10 bases lying between them. The CDR3 is 15 amino acids. CDR3 nucleotides: TGTGCCACCAGTGATTCGGGGGGCGTCTCCTACGAGCAGTACTTC. Its translation is CATSDSGGVSYEQYF.

Ten or more counts support this clonotype. The chain joins TRBV6-4 to TRBJ2-2, with TRBD1 matching over 11 bases. CDR1 and CDR2 (germline): MRHNA, SNTAGT. Trimming cost V 5 bases and J 4 bases; bases outside gene matches: 3. There are 15 residues in the CDR3. The CDR3 DNA reads as TGTGCCAGCAGTCCCGGGACAGGGGGCACCGGGGAGCTGTTTTTT. Amino acid sequence: CASSPGTGGTGELFF.

This clonotype was seen only once. A much larger clone differs by one base, so this may be a read error. The chain combines TRBV13 with TRBJ2-2; 7 bases map to TRBD1. Germline CDR1 reads PRHDT; CDR2 reads FYEKMQ (reference sequence). This CDR3 has 14 residues. In nucleotides, the CDR3 is TGTGCCGGCAGCTTAACAGGGGACACCGGGGAGCTGTTTTTT. It translates to CAGSLTGDTGELFF. Variable domain in full (rest from reference TRBV13 and TRBJ2-2): AAGVIQSPRHLIKEKRETATLKCYPIPRHDTVYWYQQGPGQDPQFLISFYEKMQSDKGSIPDRFSAQQFSDYHSELNMSSLELGDSALYFCAGSLTGDTGELFFGEGSRLTVL.

In the case of this clonotype: Given a much more abundant clone one base away, this may be a read error. The CDR3 carries no conserved terminal phenylalanine or tryptophan, so it likely arises from a read error. V usage is TRBV25-1 and J usage is TRBJ2-6; tentatively, D is TRBD1 or TRBD2 (6 bases each). The germline V gene has CDR1 MGHDK and CDR2 SYGVNS. There are 17 residues in the CDR3. V lost 6 bases, J lost 2 bases, and 17 bases lay in between. Here the CDR3 DNA reads TGTGCCAGCAGCCTAGGACGGGGGCTCACTGGGGCCAACGTCCTGACTTCC. This translates into CASSLGRGLTGANVLTS.

This clonotype was observed a handful of times. The chain has TRBV2 and TRBJ2-7; D uncertain. The J call is in doubt because the DNA end fits TRBJ2-1 better. Germline assignment: CDR1 SNHLY and CDR2 FYNNEI. The CDR3 extends over 14 amino acids. The CDR3 nucleotides read TGTGCCAGCAGTCGCGGTGTAGTCGGCAATGAGCAGTTCTTC. This translates into CASSRGVVGNEQFF.

This chain links TRBV10-3 with TRBJ2-7; D perhaps matches TRBD2 (5 bases). Germline-derived CDR1 and CDR2 are ENHRY and SYGVKD. The CDR3 is 13 residues long. The germline V and J ends were trimmed by 6 bases and 13 bases, with 22 bases remaining between them. Here the CDR3 reads CAIREDPMTGSYF. CDR3 in DNA: TGTGCCATCAGAGAGGACCCAATGACGGGAAGCTACTTC.

This clonotype has a count of ten or more. This chain's CDR3 is CASSLVLGTGELFF. DNA for the CDR3: TGTGCCAGCAGCTTAGTATTAGGTACCGGGGAGCTGTTTTTT. The chain has TRBV7-6 and TRBJ2-2; D call uncertain. This CDR3 contains 14 residues. Looked up from germline, CDR1 is SGHVS and CDR2 is FNYEAQ. V shed 1 base and J shed 5 bases, with 8 bases lying between them.

This clonotype has at least ten counts. The chain joins TRBV12-3 or TRBV12-4 to TRBJ2-7, with 7 nucleotides matching TRBD1. Trimming removed 5 bases from V and 5 bases from J; junction bases left unmatched: 15. The CDR3 length is 16 residues. Here the CDR3 DNA reads TGTGCCAGCAGTATACGACAGGGTTCAAGGGATAACGAGCAGTACTTC. Translated, it gives CASSIRQGSRDNEQYF.